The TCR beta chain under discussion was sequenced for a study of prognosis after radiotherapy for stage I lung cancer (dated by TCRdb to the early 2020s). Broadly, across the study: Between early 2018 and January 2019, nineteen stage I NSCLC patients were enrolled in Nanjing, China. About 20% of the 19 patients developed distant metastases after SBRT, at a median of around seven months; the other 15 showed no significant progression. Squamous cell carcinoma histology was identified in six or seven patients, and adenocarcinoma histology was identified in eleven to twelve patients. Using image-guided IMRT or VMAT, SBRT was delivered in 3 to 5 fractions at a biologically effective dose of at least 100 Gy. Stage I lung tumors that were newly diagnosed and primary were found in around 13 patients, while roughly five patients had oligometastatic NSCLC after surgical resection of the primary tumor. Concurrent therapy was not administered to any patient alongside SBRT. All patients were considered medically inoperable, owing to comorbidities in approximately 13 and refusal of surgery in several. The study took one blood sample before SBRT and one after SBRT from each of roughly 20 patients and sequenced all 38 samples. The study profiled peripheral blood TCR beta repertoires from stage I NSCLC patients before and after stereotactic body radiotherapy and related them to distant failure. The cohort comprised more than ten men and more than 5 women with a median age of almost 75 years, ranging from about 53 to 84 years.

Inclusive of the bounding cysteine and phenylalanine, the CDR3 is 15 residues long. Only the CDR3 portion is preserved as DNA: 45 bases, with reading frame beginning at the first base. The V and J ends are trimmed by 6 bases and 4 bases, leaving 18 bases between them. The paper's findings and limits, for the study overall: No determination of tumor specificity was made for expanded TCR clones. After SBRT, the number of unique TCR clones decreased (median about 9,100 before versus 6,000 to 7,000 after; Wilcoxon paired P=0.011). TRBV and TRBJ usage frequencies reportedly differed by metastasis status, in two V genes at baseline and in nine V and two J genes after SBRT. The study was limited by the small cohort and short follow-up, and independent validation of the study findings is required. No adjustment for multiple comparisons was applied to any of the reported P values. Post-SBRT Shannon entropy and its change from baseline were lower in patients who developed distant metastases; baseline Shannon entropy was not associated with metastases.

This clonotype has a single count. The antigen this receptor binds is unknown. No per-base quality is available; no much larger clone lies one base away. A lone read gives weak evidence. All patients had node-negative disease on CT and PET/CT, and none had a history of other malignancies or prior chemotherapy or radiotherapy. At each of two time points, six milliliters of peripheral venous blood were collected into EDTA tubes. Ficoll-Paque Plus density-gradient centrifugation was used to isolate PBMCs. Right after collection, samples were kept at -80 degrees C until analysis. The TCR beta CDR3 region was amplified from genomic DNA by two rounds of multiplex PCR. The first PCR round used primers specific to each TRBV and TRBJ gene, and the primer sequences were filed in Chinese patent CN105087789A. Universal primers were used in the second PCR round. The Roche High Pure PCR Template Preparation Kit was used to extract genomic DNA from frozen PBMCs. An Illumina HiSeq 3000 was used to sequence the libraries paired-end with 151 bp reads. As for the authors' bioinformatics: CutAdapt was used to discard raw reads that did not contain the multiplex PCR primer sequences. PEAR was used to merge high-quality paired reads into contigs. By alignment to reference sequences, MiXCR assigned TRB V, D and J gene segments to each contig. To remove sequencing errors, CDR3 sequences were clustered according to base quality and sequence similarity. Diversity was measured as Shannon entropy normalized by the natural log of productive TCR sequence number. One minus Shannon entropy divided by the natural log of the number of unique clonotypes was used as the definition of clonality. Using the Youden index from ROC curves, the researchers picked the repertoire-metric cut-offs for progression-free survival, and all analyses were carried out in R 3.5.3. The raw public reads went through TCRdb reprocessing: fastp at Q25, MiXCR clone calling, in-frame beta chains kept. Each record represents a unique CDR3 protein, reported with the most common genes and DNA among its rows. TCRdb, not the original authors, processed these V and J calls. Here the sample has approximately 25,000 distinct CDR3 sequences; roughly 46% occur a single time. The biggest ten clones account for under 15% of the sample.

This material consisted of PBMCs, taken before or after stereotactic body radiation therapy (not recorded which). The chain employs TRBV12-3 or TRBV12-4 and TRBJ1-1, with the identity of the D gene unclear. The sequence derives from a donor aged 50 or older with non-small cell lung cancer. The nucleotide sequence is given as TGTGCCAGCAGCCACGGAGGTGCTAGGAGCACTGAAGCTTTCTTT. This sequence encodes CASSHGGARSTEAFF.